One TCR beta chain is described in this entry. Repertoires were generated with immunoSEQ multiplex PCR, while TCRdb's copy carries only in-frame clones and drops some. Of about 150,000 clones in the sample, approximately 90% were seen once. These data are taken from a study of radiation and T cells in renal cell carcinoma. Germline lookup yields CDR1 SNHLY and CDR2 FYNNEI. There are 11 residues in the CDR3. V shed 3 bases and J shed 5 bases, with 2 bases lying between them. Time point meaning: blood 2 weeks post-SBRT. Treatment in this sample: 15 Gy SBRT to primary tumor, nephrectomy 4 weeks later. The chain couples TRBV2 to TRBJ1-5, with no clear D. The sequencing here drew on blood, taken from a patient whose treatment included radiotherapy and nephrectomy. This TCR derives from a woman in her fifties or sixties with renal cell carcinoma. This chain's CDR3 is CASSDYQPQHF. The CDR3 region has the DNA TGTGCCAGCAGTGATTATCAGCCCCAGCATTTT.